The 27 T cell receptor beta chains given below trace back to one sample, sequenced in a study of shared clonotypes between healthy human individuals. Generated by immunoSEQ multiplex PCR, the TCRdb table keeps only in-frame clones and is missing some. This sample has around 720,000 clones, with around 73% found just once. Sequences were obtained from memory CD4+ T cells sorted from blood. As for subset: CD45RA-negative fraction. The receptors here all came from a woman aged 25 to 45 in good health.

The CDR3 here is CASSFGSEDGVEQFF. The DNA of the CDR3 is TGTGCCAGTTCATTCGGTAGCGAGGACGGCGTAGAGCAGTTCTTC. V and J are TRBV6-5 and TRBJ2-1, with D possibly matching TRBD2 (5 bases). The CDR3 length is 15 residues. Looked up from germline, CDR1 is MNHEY and CDR2 is SVGAGI. Trimming took 9 bases from V and 10 from J, leaving 25 bases between them.

V and J are TRBV7-9 and TRBJ2-6, with D possibly being TRBD1 (6 bases). This CDR3 is 18 amino acids long. The germline gives CDR1 SEHNR, CDR2 FQNEAQ (reference sequence). V lost 5 bases and J 3 bases, leaving 20 bases between the germline ends. The CDR3 here is CASSRTQGKVFGANVLTF. CDR3 coding DNA: TGTGCCAGCAGCCGAACACAGGGAAAGGTCTTTGGGGCCAACGTCCTGACTTTC. The full variable domain, rest sourced from reference TRBV7-9 and TRBJ2-6, is DTGVSQNPRHKITKRGQNVTFRCDPISEHNRLYWYRQTLGQGPEFLTYFQNEAQLEKSRLLSDRFSAERPKGSFSTLEIQRTEQGDSAMYLCASSRTQGKVFGANVLTFGAGSRLTVL.

This sequence joins TRBV5-1 and TRBJ2-7, with a weak D call TRBD1 (6 bases). Trimming shortened V by 4 bases and J by 6 bases, and 11 bases separated the two germline ends. The CDR3 consists of 12 residues. Germline loops: CDR1 SGHRS, CDR2 YFSETQ. The CDR3 spells CASSPTGFEQYF. CDR3 nucleotides: TGCGCCAGCAGCCCTACAGGGTTCGAGCAGTACTTC. The full variable domain, its missing parts supplied by reference TRBV5-1 and TRBJ2-7, is KAGVTQTPRYLIKTRGQQVTLSCSPISGHRSVSWYQQTPGQGLQFLFEYFSETQRNKGNFPGRFSGRQFSNSRSEMNVSTLELGDSALYLCASSPTGFEQYFGPGTRLTVT.

V usage is TRBV10-3 and J usage is TRBJ2-2; D possibly corresponds to TRBD1 (6 bases). V dropped 7 bases and J dropped 3 bases, with 12 bases sitting between them. This CDR3 has 14 residues. The germline CDR1 and CDR2 sequences are ENHRY and SYGVKD. The CDR3 DNA is TGTGCCATCACCGCCAGGGGCGACACCGGGGAGCTGTTTTTT. Encoded protein: CAITARGDTGELFF.

This rearrangement joins TRBV11-2 to TRBJ2-7; 10 positions agree with TRBD1. J lost 0 bases, V lost 4 bases, and 6 bases had no gene match. In germline, CDR1 is SGHAT, CDR2 FQNNGV. This CDR3 spans 16 amino acids. The CDR3 DNA reads TGTGCCAGCAGCTCGACGGGACAGGGGCGCTCCTACGAGCAGTACTTC. The encoded protein is CASSSTGQGRSYEQYF.

This clone was observed many times. This rearrangement joins TRBV30 to TRBJ1-5; D is undetermined. The V end was cut by 5 bases, the J end by 7 bases, with 12 bases between. Germline assignment: CDR1 GTSNPN and CDR2 SVGIG (reference sequence). This CDR3 contains 12 residues. CDR3 loop: CAWGETRQPQHF. CDR3 coding DNA: TGTGCCTGGGGGGAGACTAGACAGCCCCAGCATTTT. The full variable domain, its missing parts supplied by reference TRBV30 and TRBJ1-5, is SQTIHQWPATLVQPVGSPLSLECTVEGTSNPNLYWYRQAAGRGLQLLFYSVGIGQISSEVPQNLSASRPQDRQFILSSKKLLLSDSGFYLCAWGETRQPQHFGDGTRLSIL.

The CDR3 region has the DNA TGTGCCAGCAGTGAATTGACAGGGAAGGAGTATTTT. The encoded protein is CASSELTGKEYF. The chain carries TRBV2 and TRBJ2-3; 7 positions match TRBD1. Per germline, CDR1 SNHLY and CDR2 FYNNEI. The CDR3 is made up of 12 amino acids. V lost 2 bases, J lost 13 bases, and 6 bases stayed unmatched.

The chain joins TRBV5-4 to TRBJ2-5, with unresolved D. The germline V gene encodes CDR1 SGHNT and CDR2 YYREEE (reference sequence). Trimming pared 4 bases from V and 4 bases from J, leaving 5 bases between. CDR3 length equals 11 residues. CDR3 sequence: CASSDSETQYF. CDR3 nucleotides: TGTGCCAGCAGCGACTCAGAGACCCAGTACTTC.

The CDR3 spells CASSLSSVGYNEQYF. The CDR3 DNA follows: TGCGCCAGCAGCTTGTCTAGCGTCGGGTATAACGAGCAGTACTTC. The chain recombines TRBV5-1 with TRBJ2-7; a weak D match, TRBD2 (6 bases). CDR1 SGHRS and CDR2 YFSETQ come from the germline V gene. Trimming cost V 1 base and J 5 bases, with 16 bases left between them. The length of the CDR3 is 15 residues.

This clone was seen a handful of times. The rearrangement links TRBV5-5 to TRBJ2-7; possibly TRBD2 for D (5 bases). CDR3 size: 16 residues. The germline V gene encodes CDR1 SGHKS and CDR2 YYEKEE (reference sequence). V was trimmed by 4 bases and J by 7 bases, leaving 24 bases between them. The CDR3 region is CASSRAEGRVGSEQYF. The CDR3 DNA sequence: TGTGCCAGCAGCCGGGCCGAAGGGCGGGTGGGGTCGGAGCAGTACTTC.

This clone was counted a few times. The V gene is TRBV7-9, the J gene TRBJ2-7; 9 bases align to TRBD1. The ends lost 5 bases at V and 5 bases at J; junction bases unmatched: 10. Germline CDR1 reads SEHNR; CDR2 reads FQNEAQ (reference sequence). The CDR3 runs to 15 residues. This CDR3 reads CASSPGTGFGDEQYF. The CDR3 bases are TGTGCCAGCAGCCCAGGGACAGGGTTTGGCGACGAGCAGTACTTC.

The rearrangement links TRBV10-1 to TRBJ2-1, with D tentatively TRBD2 (6 bases). The CDR3 length is 15 residues. Germline V lookup: CDR1 WNHNN, CDR2 SYGVQD (reference sequence). With 6 bases removed from V and 6 bases from J, the gap between germline ends came to 18 bases. CDR3 nucleotide sequence: TGCGCCAGCAGGGCAGAAATTAGCGGAGGCAATGAGCAGTTCTTC. Its translation: CASRAEISGGNEQFF.

The chain has TRBV28 and TRBJ1-2; D not resolved. There are 16 residues in the CDR3. Trimming removed 5 bases from V and 8 bases from J, with 24 bases in between. Germline V CDR1 and CDR2: MDHEN, SYDVKM. This CDR3 is CASSQLDKEASEGYTF. CDR3 nucleotide sequence: TGTGCCAGCAGTCAGCTCGACAAGGAGGCCTCGGAAGGCTACACCTTC.

The gene calls are TRBV5-4 and TRBJ2-5; possibly TRBD1 for D (5 bases). V lost 0 bases, J lost 1 base, and 13 bases lay in between. The CDR3 is 16 amino acids. Germline values: CDR1 SGHNT, CDR2 YYREEE (reference sequence). This CDR3 is CASSLELQGAQETQYF. For the CDR3, the DNA is TGTGCCAGCAGCTTGGAACTACAAGGGGCCCAAGAGACCCAGTACTTC. Full variable domain (outside the CDR3, taken from reference TRBV5-4 and TRBJ2-5): ETGVTQSPTHLIKTRGQQVTLRCSSQSGHNTVSWYQQALGQGPQFIFQYYREEENGRGNFPPRFSGLQFPNYSSELNVNALELDDSALYLCASSLELQGAQETQYFGPGTRLLVL.

On this clone: Other DNA sequences in this specimen translate into the identical CDR3. The genes are TRBV18 and TRBJ2-3, with D uncertain. The germline V and J ends were trimmed by 6 bases and 2 bases, with 6 bases remaining between them. This CDR3 has 12 residues. Germline loops: CDR1 KGHSH, CDR2 LQKENI. In nucleotides, the CDR3 is TGTGCCAGCTCTCCTTACACAGATACGCAGTATTTT. This sequence encodes CASSPYTDTQYF.

This sequence joins TRBV11-1 and TRBJ2-3, with D unclear. The germline gives CDR1 SGHAT, CDR2 FQDESV (reference sequence). V was shortened by 7 bases and J by 0 bases, with 11 bases between the two germline ends. CDR3 length: 14 residues. CDR3 residues: CASTTISSTDTQYF. DNA for the CDR3: TGTGCCAGCACAACTATCTCGAGCACAGATACGCAGTATTTT. Complete variable domain (other parts from reference TRBV11-1 and TRBJ2-3): EAEVAQSPRYKITEKSQAVAFWCDPISGHATLYWYRQILGQGPELLVQFQDESVVDDSQLPKDRFSAERLKGVDSTLKIQPAELGDSAMYLCASTTISSTDTQYFGPGTRLTVL.

The chain uses TRBV28 and TRBJ1-2; D uncertain. CDR1 and CDR2 (germline): MDHEN, SYDVKM. The CDR3 consists of 12 residues. Trimming took off 2 bases at V and 5 bases at J, with 6 bases between the two ends. In DNA form, the CDR3 reads TGTGCCAGCAGTTTAGTTAATTATGGCTACACCTTC. This gives the protein CASSLVNYGYTF.

CDR3 protein: CASSPTVRTEAFF. The CDR3 coding sequence is TGCGCCAGCAGCCCGACAGTGAGGACTGAAGCTTTCTTT. The chain has TRBV5-1 and TRBJ1-1, with a possible D match to TRBD1 (5 bases). With 4 bases removed from V and 5 bases from J, the gap between germline ends came to 12 bases. The CDR3 is made up of 13 amino acids. Per the germline V gene, CDR1 is SGHRS and CDR2 is YFSETQ.

The table lists this clone with a count of one. The rearrangement joins TRBV2 to TRBJ1-5; 8 positions agree with TRBD1. The CDR3 extends over 15 amino acids. Germline V gives CDR1 SNHLY, CDR2 FYNNEI. The ends lost 2 bases at V and 3 bases at J; junction bases unmatched: 3. DNA of the CDR3: TGTGCCAGCAGTGAAAGGACAGGGCCCAATCAGCCCCAGCATTTT. Its translation is CASSERTGPNQPQHF. Full variable domain (rest looked up from reference TRBV2 and TRBJ1-5): EPEVTQTPSHQVTQMGQEVILRCVPISNHLYFYWYRQILGQKVEFLVSFYNNEISEKSEIFDDQFSVERPDGSNFTLKIRSTKLEDSAMYFCASSERTGPNQPQHFGDGTRLSIL.

The chain has TRBV27 and TRBJ2-7, with 8 bases fitting TRBD1. Unmatched junction bases numbered 8, after V lost 5 bases and J lost 5 bases. Per germline, CDR1 MNHEY and CDR2 SMNVEV (reference sequence). The CDR3 consists of 14 residues. The CDR3 DNA follows: TGTGCCAGCAGTCCAAGAGACAGGGGAAACGAGCAGTACTTC. Its protein is CASSPRDRGNEQYF.

V is TRBV21-1 and J is TRBJ2-7; the table's TRBD1 call for D was not verified on the DNA. TRBV21-1 is flagged as a pseudogene. This CDR3 comprises 15 residues. CDR3 DNA: TGTGCCAGCAGCAAAAGGACAGGGCCTCCCTACGAGCAGTACTTC. Translated: CASSKRTGPPYEQYF.

The chain has TRBV18 and TRBJ2-7, with 8 bases aligning to TRBD2. CDR3 size: 14 residues. The germline CDR1 and CDR2 sequences are KGHSH and LQKENI. With 3 bases clipped from V and 7 bases from J, the junction kept 8 bases outside the gene matches. CDR3 coding DNA: TGTGCCAGCTCACCGCGAAGCGGGAGCGGGGAGCAGTACTTC. Amino acids: CASSPRSGSGEQYF. Combining the CDR3 with reference TRBV18 and TRBJ2-7 gives the whole variable domain NAGVMQNPRHLVRRRGQEARLRCSPMKGHSHVYWYRQLPEEGLKFMVYLQKENIIDESGMPKERFSAEFPKEGPSILRIQQVVRGDSAAYFCASSPRSGSGEQYFGPGTRLTVT.

This chain joins TRBV5-1 and TRBJ2-7; the match to TRBD2 covers 7 bases. The CDR3 contains 14 residues. CDR1 is SGHRS and CDR2 is YFSETQ in the germline V gene. Trimming removed 6 bases from V and 1 base from J; junction bases left unmatched: 7. The CDR3 reads CASKTSEVSYEQYF. Written as DNA, the CDR3 is TGCGCCAGCAAAACTAGCGAGGTTTCCTACGAGCAGTACTTC. Variable domain in full (rest from reference TRBV5-1 and TRBJ2-7): KAGVTQTPRYLIKTRGQQVTLSCSPISGHRSVSWYQQTPGQGLQFLFEYFSETQRNKGNFPGRFSGRQFSNSRSEMNVSTLELGDSALYLCASKTSEVSYEQYFGPGTRLTVT.

The chain links TRBV27 to TRBJ1-2, with D hard to call. Looked up from germline, CDR1 is MNHEY and CDR2 is SMNVEV (reference sequence). CDR3 length: 14 residues. V lost 6 bases and J lost 7, with 18 bases in between. The CDR3 spells CASRAVMSAGGYTF. CDR3 nucleotide sequence: TGTGCCAGCAGAGCAGTCATGAGCGCGGGTGGCTACACCTTC.

This clone was detected only a few times. The chain uses TRBV6-4 and TRBJ2-3; D remains unclear. CDR3 length: 14 amino acids. Per germline, CDR1 MRHNA and CDR2 SNTAGT. Trimming took 0 bases from V and 4 from J, leaving 8 bases between them. The CDR3 DNA sequence: TGTGCCAGCAGTGACTCCATCAGGTCAGATACGCAGTATTTT. This codes for CASSDSIRSDTQYF.

The V call is TRBV27, the J call TRBJ1-1, with a weak D call TRBD1 (6 bases). Germline values: CDR1 MNHEY, CDR2 SMNVEV (reference sequence). The V gene lost 2 bases and the J gene lost 9 bases, with 13 bases spanning the gap. The CDR3 runs to 13 residues. The CDR3 DNA is TGTGCCAGCAGTTTAAAAACAGGGTCTAAAGCTTTCTTT. Amino acids: CASSLKTGSKAFF.

This chain joins TRBV5-1 and TRBJ2-3; D is tentatively TRBD1 or TRBD2 (5 bases each). Trimming cost V 0 bases and J 1 base, with 12 bases left between them. Germline V gives CDR1 SGHRS, CDR2 YFSETQ. CDR3 length: 16 residues. The CDR3 loop is CASSLGAVGGTDTQYF. CDR3 sequence (DNA): TGCGCCAGCAGCTTGGGAGCGGTAGGGGGCACAGATACGCAGTATTTT.